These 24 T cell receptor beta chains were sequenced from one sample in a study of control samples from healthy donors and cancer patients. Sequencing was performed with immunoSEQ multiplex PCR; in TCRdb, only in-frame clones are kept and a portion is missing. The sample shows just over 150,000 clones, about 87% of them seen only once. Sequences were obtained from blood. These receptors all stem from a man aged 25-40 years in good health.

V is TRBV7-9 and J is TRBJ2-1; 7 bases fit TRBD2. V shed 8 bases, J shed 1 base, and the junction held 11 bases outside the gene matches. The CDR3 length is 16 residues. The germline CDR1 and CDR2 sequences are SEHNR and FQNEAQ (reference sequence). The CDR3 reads CASALGGSVSYNEQFF. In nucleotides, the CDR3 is TGTGCCAGCGCGTTGGGCGGGAGTGTGTCCTACAATGAGCAGTTCTTC.

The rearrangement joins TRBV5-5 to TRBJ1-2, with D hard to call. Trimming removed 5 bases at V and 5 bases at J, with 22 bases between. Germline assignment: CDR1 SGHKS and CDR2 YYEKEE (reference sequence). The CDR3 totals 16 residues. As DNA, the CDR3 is TGTGCCAGCAGTCCCATAGGGTTCCTCTTTTGGTATGGCTACACCTTC. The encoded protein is CASSPIGFLFWYGYTF.

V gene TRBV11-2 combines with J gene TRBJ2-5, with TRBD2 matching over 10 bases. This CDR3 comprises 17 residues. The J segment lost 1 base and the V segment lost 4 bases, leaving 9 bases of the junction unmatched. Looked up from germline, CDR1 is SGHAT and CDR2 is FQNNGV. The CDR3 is CASSSFGTSVSQETQYF. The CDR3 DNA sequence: TGTGCCAGCAGCTCCTTCGGGACTAGCGTATCCCAAGAGACCCAGTACTTC.

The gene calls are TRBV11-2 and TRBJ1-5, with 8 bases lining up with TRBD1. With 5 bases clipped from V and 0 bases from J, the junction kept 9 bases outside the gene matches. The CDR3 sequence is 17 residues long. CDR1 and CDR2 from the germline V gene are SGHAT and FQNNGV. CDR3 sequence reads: CASSPGTGGYSNQPQHF. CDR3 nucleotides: TGTGCCAGCAGCCCCGGCACAGGGGGATATAGCAATCAGCCCCAGCATTTT. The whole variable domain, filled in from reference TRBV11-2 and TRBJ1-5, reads EAGVAQSPRYKIIEKRQSVAFWCNPISGHATLYWYQQILGQGPKLLIQFQNNGVVDDSQLPKDRFSAERLKGVDSTLKIQPAKLEDSAVYLCASSPGTGGYSNQPQHFGDGTRLSIL.

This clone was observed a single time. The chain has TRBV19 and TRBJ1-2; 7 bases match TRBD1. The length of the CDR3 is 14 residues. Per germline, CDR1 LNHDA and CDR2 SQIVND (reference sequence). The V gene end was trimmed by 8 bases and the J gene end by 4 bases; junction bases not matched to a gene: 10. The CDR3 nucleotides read TGTGCCAGTCTTGATTGGGACAGCTCCTATGGCTACACCTTC. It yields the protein CASLDWDSSYGYTF.

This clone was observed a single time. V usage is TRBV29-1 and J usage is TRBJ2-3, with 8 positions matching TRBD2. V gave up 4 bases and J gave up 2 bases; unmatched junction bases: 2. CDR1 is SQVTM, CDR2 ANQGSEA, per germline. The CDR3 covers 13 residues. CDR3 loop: CSVVGRATDTQYF. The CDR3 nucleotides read TGCAGCGTTGTCGGGAGGGCCACAGATACGCAGTATTTT.

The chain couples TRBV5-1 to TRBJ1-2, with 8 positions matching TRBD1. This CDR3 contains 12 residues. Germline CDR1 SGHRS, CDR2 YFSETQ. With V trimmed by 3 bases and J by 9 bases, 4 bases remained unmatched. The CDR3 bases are TGCGCCAGCAGCTCGGGACAGGAAAGCTACACCTTC. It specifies CASSSGQESYTF.

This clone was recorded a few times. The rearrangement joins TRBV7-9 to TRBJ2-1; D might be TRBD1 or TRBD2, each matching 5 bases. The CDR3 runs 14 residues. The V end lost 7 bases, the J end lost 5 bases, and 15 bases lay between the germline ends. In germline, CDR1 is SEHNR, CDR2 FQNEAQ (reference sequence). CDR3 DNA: TGTGCCAGCAAGAGGGTCGGGGCCGACAATGAGCAGTTCTTC. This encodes CASKRVGADNEQFF.

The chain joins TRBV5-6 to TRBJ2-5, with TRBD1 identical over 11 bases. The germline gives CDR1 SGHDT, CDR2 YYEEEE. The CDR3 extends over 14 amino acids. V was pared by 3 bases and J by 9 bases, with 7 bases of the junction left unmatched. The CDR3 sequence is CASSYGTGGLSQYF. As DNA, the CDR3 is TGTGCCAGCAGCTACGGGACAGGGGGTCTCTCCCAGTACTTC.

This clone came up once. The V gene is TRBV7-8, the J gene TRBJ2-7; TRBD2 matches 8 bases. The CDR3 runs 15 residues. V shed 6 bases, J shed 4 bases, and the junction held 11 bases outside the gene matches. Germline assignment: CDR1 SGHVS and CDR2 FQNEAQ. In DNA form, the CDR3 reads TGTGCCAGCAGTTTAACCGGGACTAGTATGTACGAGCAGTACTTC. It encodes CASSLTGTSMYEQYF.

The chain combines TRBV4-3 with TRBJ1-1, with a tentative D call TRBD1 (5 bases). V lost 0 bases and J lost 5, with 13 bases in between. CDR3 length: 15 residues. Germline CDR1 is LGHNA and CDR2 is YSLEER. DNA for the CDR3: TGCGCCAGCAGCCAAGATTCGAGGGGAGGTACTGAAGCTTTCTTT. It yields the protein CASSQDSRGGTEAFF.

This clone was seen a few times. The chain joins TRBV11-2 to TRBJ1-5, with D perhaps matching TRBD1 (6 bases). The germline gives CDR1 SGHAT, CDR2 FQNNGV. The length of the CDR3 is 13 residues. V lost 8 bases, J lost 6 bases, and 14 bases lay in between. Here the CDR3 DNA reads TGTGCCAGCGGTAAAGACAGGACTCAGCCCCAGCATTTT. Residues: CASGKDRTQPQHF.

This CDR3 is CSAVTDTQYF. The CDR3 region has the DNA TGCAGTGCTGTTACAGATACGCAGTATTTT. The rearrangement links TRBV20-1 to TRBJ2-3; unclear D gene. Trimming removed 5 bases at V and 3 bases at J, with 3 bases between. Germline V gene lookup returns CDR1 DFQATT and CDR2 SNEGSKA (reference sequence). The CDR3 length is 10 residues.

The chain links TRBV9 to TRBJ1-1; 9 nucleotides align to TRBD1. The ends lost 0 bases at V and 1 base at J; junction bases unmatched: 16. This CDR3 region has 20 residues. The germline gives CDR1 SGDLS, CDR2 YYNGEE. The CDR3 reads CASSVASLGTGPHQNTEAFF. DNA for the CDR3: TGTGCCAGCAGCGTAGCTTCCCTCGGGACAGGGCCCCACCAGAACACTGAAGCTTTCTTT.

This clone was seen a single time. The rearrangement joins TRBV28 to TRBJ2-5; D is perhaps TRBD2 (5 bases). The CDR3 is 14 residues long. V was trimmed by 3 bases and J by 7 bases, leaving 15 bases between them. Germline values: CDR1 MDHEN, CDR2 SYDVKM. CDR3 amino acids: CASSFSALDGTQYF. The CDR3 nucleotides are TGTGCCAGCAGTTTCTCCGCACTAGATGGGACCCAGTACTTC.

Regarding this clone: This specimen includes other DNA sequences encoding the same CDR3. Here the CDR3 reads CASSLGGNTEAFF. The CDR3 bases are TGTGCCAGCAGTTTAGGTGGGAACACTGAAGCTTTCTTT. V gene TRBV12-3 or TRBV12-4 combines with J gene TRBJ1-1, with D uncertain. The CDR3 spans 13 residues. The V and J ends lost 1 base and 1 base respectively, with 4 bases between them.

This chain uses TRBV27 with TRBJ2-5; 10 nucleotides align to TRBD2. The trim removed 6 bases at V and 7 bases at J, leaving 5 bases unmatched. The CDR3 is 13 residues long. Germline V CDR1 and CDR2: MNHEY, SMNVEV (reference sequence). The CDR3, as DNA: TGTGCCAGCAGCACTAGCGGGGTGGGGACCCAGTACTTC. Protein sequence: CASSTSGVGTQYF.

CDR3 region: CASSSPVDEQFF. CDR3 nucleotide sequence: TGTGCCAGCAGCTCCCCGGTGGATGAGCAGTTCTTC. This sequence joins TRBV5-4 and TRBJ2-1; D unclear. Trimming cost V 3 bases and J 8 bases, with 9 bases left between them. The CDR3 length is 12 residues. Germline V gene sequence: CDR1 SGHNT, CDR2 YYREEE (reference sequence).

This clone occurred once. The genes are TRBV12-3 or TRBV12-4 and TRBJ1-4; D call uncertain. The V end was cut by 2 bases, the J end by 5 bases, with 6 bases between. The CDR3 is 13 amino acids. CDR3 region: CASSLNQNEKLFF. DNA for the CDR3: TGTGCCAGCAGTTTAAACCAAAATGAAAAACTGTTTTTT.

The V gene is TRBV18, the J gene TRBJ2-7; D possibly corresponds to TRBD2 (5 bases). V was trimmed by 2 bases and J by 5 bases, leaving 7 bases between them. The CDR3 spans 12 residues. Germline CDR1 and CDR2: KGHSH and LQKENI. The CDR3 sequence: CASSPFGDEQYF. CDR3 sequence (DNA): TGTGCCAGCTCACCATTCGGGGACGAGCAGTACTTC.

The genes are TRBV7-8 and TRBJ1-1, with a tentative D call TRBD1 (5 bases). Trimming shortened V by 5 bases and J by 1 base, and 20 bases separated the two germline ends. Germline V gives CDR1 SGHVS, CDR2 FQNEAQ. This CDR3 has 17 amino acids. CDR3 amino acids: CASSRGRVGLGNTEAFF. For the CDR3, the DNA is TGTGCCAGCAGCCGAGGCCGTGTGGGACTGGGGAACACTGAAGCTTTCTTT.

CDR3 nucleotides: TGTGCCAGCAGCTACAGGGAAGGGTCCTACAATGAGCAGTTCTTC. Translated: CASSYREGSYNEQFF. The J gene is TRBJ2-1, the V gene TRBV7-8; weak D call: TRBD1 (6 bases). The V end was cut by 4 bases, the J end by 1 base, with 11 bases between. The CDR3 extends over 15 amino acids. Germline assignment: CDR1 SGHVS and CDR2 FQNEAQ.

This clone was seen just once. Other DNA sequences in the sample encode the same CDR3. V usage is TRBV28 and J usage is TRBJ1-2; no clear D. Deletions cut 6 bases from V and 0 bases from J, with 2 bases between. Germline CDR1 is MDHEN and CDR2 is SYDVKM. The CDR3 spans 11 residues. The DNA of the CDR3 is TGTGCCAGCAGCTCTAACTATGGCTACACCTTC. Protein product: CASSSNYGYTF.

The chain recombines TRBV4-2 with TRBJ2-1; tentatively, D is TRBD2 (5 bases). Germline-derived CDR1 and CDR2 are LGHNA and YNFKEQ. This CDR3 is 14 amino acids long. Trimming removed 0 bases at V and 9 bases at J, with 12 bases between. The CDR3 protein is CASSQEPRAGEQFF. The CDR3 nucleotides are TGTGCCAGCAGCCAAGAGCCTAGGGCGGGTGAGCAGTTCTTC.